This T cell receptor (beta chain) was captured by sequencing in a study of neurological immune-mediated disorders. Regarding the study as a whole: The highest TCR clonal expansion occurred in HTLV-1-associated myelopathy; multiple sclerosis fell below healthy controls.

TCRdb itself ran the 5' RACE reads through MiXCR, one entry per CDR3 protein. Of 15,000 or so distinct CDR3 sequences in the sample, roughly 20% were seen once. About this clonotype: Antigen specificity is unknown.

The receptor was isolated from a man in his fifties in good health. Sequenced: PBMCs.

This CDR3 is CASSLVGQGALYEQFF. CDR3 in DNA: TGTGCCAGCAGCTTGGTGGGACAGGGGGCTTTGTATGAGCAGTTCTTC. This chain joins TRBV5-5 and TRBJ2-1, with 12 nucleotides matching TRBD1. V shed 0 bases and J 8 bases; nucleotides not matched to a gene: 6. The CDR3 contains 16 residues. Germline CDR1 and CDR2: SGHKS and YYEKEE (reference sequence).